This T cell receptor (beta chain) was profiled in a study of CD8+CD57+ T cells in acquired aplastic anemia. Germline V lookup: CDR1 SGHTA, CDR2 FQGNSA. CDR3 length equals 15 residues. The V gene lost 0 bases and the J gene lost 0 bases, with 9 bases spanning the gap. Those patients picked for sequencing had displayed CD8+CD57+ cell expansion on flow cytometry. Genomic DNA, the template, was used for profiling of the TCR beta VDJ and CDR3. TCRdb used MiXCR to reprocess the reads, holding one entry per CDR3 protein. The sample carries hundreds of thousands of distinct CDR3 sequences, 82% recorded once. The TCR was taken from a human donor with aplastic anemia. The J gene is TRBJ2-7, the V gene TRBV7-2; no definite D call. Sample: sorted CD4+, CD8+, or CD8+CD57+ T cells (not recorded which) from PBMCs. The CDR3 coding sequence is TGTGCCAGCAGCTTAGCAATCGAGTCCTCCTACGAGCAGTACTTC. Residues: CASSLAIESSYEQYF.